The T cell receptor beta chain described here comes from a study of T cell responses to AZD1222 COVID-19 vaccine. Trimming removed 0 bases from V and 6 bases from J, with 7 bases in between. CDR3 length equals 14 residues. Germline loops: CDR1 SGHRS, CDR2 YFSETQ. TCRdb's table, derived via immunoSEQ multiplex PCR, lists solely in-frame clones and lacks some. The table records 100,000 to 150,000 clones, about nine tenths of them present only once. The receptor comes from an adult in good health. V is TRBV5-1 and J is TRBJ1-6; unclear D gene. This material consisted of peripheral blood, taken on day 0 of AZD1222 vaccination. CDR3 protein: CASSLEAGNSPLHF. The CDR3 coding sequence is TGCGCCAGCAGCTTGGAGGCAGGTAATTCACCCCTCCACTTT.